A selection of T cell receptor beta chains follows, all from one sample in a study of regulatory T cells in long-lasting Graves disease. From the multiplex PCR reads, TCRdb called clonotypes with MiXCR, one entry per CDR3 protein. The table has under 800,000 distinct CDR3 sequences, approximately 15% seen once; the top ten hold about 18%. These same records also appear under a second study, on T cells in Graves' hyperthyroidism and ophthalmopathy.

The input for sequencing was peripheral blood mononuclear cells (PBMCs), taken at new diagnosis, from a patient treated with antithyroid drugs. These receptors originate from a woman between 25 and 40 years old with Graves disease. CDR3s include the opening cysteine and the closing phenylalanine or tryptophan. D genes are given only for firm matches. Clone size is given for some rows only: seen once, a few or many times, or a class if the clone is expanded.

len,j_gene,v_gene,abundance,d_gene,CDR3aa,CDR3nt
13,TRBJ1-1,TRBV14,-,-,CASSKGNSRGAFF,TGTGCCAGCAGTAAAGGGAACAGTCGAGGAGCTTTCTTT
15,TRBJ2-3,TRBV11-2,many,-,CASSLNLPGADTQYF,TGTGCCAGCAGCTTAAATCTTCCGGGAGCAGATACGCAGTATTTT
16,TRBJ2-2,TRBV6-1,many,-,CASSEGRSGNTGELFF,TGTGCCAGCAGTGAAGGACGTAGCGGGAACACCGGGGAGCTGTTTTTT
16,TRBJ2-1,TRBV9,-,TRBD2,CASSVAGGGSYNEQFF,TGTGCCAGCAGCGTAGCGGGCGGGGGCTCCTACAATGAGCAGTTCTTC
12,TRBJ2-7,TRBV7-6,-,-,CASSQPEGEQYF,TGTGCCAGCAGTCAACCAGAGGGCGAGCAGTACTTC
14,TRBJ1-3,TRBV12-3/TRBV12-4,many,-,CASSFSTSGNTIYF,TGTGCCAGCAGTTTCAGTACGTCTGGAAACACCATATATTTT
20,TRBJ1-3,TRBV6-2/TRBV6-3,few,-,CASSYQGQRGATVSGNTIYF,TGTGCCAGCAGTTACCAAGGACAGAGGGGCGCAACGGTCTCTGGAAACACCATATATTTT
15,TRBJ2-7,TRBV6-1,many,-,CASTDGQMSRYEQYF,TGTGCCAGCACCGACGGGCAAATGAGCAGATACGAGCAGTACTTC
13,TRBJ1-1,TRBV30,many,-,CAWTRTGYTEAFF,TGTGCCTGGACTCGAACAGGGTACACTGAAGCTTTCTTT
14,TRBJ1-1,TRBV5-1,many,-,CASSLGGADTEAFF,TGCGCCAGCAGCTTGGGGGGAGCGGACACTGAAGCTTTCTTT
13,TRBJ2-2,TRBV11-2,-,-,CASSRDRTGELFF,TGTGCCAGCAGTCGTGACAGAACCGGGGAGCTGTTTTTT
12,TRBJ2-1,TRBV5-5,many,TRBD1,CASSMDRVEQFF,TGTGCCAGCAGCATGGACAGGGTTGAGCAGTTCTTC